This TCR beta chain was identified during a study of T-cell memory formation after mild COVID-19. Study information: Largely, the TCR clusters proved donor specific.

Using constant-segment primers, 5'RACE produced TCR alpha and TCR beta cDNA libraries carrying sample barcodes and UMIs. One entry per CDR3 protein, called by TCRdb with MiXCR from the 5' RACE reads. The table shows around 450,000 distinct CDR3 sequences, with around 24% occurring only once. CDR3 length: 16 amino acids. V lost 5 bases to trimming and J lost 4 bases; unmatched junction nucleotides: 13. CDR1 is DFQATT, CDR2 SNEGSKA, per germline (reference sequence). This clonotype was seen just once. Its target is unknown. Whole-study results and caveats: Clones that contracted from day 15 to 85 had balanced CD4/CD8; later expanders were CD4+ biased. Mainly in CM and EM were contracting CD4+ clones; CD8+ were in EMRA.

This receptor was taken from an adult woman who had mild COVID-19 (a few samples of this study predate the infection). Cell type and time point are not known. The gene calls are TRBV20-1 and TRBJ1-1, with 10 bases fitting TRBD1. Sequencing input: PBMCs or a T cell subset sorted from them (not recorded which). The CDR3: CSAHDRGLKIGTEAFF. The CDR3, as DNA: TGCAGTGCTCACGACAGGGGGCTCAAAATCGGCACTGAAGCTTTCTTT.